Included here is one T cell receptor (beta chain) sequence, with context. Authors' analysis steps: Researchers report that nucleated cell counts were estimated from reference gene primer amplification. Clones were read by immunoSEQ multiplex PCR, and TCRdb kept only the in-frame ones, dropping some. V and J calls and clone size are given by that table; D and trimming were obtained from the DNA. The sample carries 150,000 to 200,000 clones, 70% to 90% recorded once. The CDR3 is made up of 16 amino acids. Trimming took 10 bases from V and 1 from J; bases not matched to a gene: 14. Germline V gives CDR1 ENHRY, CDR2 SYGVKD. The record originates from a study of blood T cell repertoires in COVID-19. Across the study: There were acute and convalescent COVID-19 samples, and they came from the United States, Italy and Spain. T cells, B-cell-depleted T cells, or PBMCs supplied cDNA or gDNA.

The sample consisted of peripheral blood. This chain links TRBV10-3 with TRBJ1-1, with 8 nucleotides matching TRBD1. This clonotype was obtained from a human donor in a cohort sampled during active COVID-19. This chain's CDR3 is CASYPGGTLTNTEAFF. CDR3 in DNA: TGTGCCAGTTATCCAGGGGGCACCCTCACGAACACTGAAGCTTTCTTT.